The present entry profiles one TCR beta chain with its context. The target antigen is unknown. This sample stems from a study of cytomegalovirus exposure and HLA in healthy donors. On the study more broadly: Early release data held 85 million or so unique TCRs from HLA-typed donors.

Trimming removed 4 bases from V and 11 bases from J; junction bases left unmatched: 8. The germline gives CDR1 SGHTA, CDR2 FQGNSA. There are 14 residues in the CDR3. The PCR ran on 60 Vbeta and 13 Jbeta primers. Data came from immunoSEQ multiplex PCR; TCRdb stores just in-frame clones and leaves some out. The sample includes around 89,000 clones, over 70% of them seen just once. Points from the study as a whole: In terms of immune exposure information, only CMV serostatus was available.

Each donor's status was that of a healthy bone marrow donor. The V and J genes are TRBV7-2 and TRBJ2-4, with 10 bases identical to TRBD2. Material for sequencing was PBMCs. This sequence originates from a man aged 35-49 years in good health and CMV-seronegative. The CDR3 DNA follows: TGTGCCAGCAGCTCCGGGACTAGCGTACGGGTTCAGTACTTC. It translates to CASSSGTSVRVQYF.